The entry that follows covers one T cell receptor beta chain sequence. What it recognizes is unknown. Via MiXCR, TCRdb re-called the 5' RACE reads, giving one row per CDR3 protein. Seen here are some 490,000 distinct CDR3 sequences, 15% to 20% observed once, and the top ten hold approximately 13%. This entry belongs to a study of T-cell memory formation after mild COVID-19. About the research overall: TCR clusters were mostly confined to one donor each.

Study-level results: Mainly in CM and EM were contracting CD4+ clones; CD8+ were in EMRA. The pre-infection memory compartment contained some responding clones, suggesting cross-reactive memory joined.

This CDR3 is 17 amino acids long. J lost 2 bases, V lost 1 base, and 10 bases had no gene match. Sample: PBMCs or a T cell subset sorted from them (not recorded which). This TCR came from an adult woman who had mild COVID-19 (a few samples of this study predate the infection). Cell type and time point are not known. The rearrangement links TRBV12-3 or TRBV12-4 to TRBJ1-2; 7 bases match TRBD1. DNA for the CDR3: TGTGCCAGCAGTTTAGTCGCAGCCCAGGGGGGCAACTATGGCTACACCTTC. Protein product: CASSLVAAQGGNYGYTF.